This is a list of T cell receptor beta chains from one sample in a study of identical twins. TCRdb re-called the 5' RACE reads with MiXCR, one entry per CDR3 protein. The sample consists of some 600,000 distinct CDR3 sequences, roughly 6.6% of them appearing once. These records were also assigned to another study, of yellow fever vaccine responses in identical twins.

The sample consisted of PBMCs. The source of these receptors is a woman younger than 30 in good health. Each CDR3 is given with its conserved first and last residue. The D gene is left open where the match is weak. Clone size appears in some rows only: once, few, many, or a class for an expanded clone.

J gene,D gene,V gene,clone size,CDR3 length,CDR3 DNA,CDR3 protein
TRBJ2-1,TRBD1,TRBV20-1,many,14,TGCAGTGCTCACCGGGACAGGATCTTCGGTGAGCAGTTCTTC,CSAHRDRIFGEQFF
TRBJ2-7,.,TRBV28,.,13,TGTGCCAGCAGTCCCCAGTATCACTACGAGCAGTACTTC,CASSPQYHYEQYF
TRBJ1-1,.,TRBV11-2,few,16,TGTGCCAGCAGTCGCGGGGTTGGGTTAGGGAACACTGAAGCTTTCTTT,CASSRGVGLGNTEAFF
TRBJ2-6,.,TRBV7-2,few,16,TGTGCCAGCAGCTTTGAGGGAAGCTCTGGGGCCAACGTCCTGACTTTC,CASSFEGSSGANVLTF
TRBJ2-1,TRBD2,TRBV11-3,few,17,TGTGCCAGCAGCTTAGGCCTAGCGGGACTAGCGAGCAATGAGCAGTTCTTC,CASSLGLAGLASNEQFF
TRBJ2-1,TRBD1,TRBV28,many,16,TGTGCCAGCAGCCCGAAACCGGGACAGGGGACCAATGAGCAGTTCTTC,CASSPKPGQGTNEQFF
TRBJ2-1,.,TRBV5-1,.,17,TGCGCCAGCAGCTTGGTTTGGAGCAAGGAGGCTTACAATGAGCAGTTCTTC,CASSLVWSKEAYNEQFF
TRBJ2-1,TRBD2,TRBV5-1,.,17,TGCGCCAGCAGCCCCGGGGAGATAGCGGGAGGTGGAAATGAGCAGTTCTTC,CASSPGEIAGGGNEQFF
TRBJ2-5,.,TRBV29-1,few,11,TGCAGCGCCGCTGGGATGGAGACCCAGTACTTC,CSAAGMETQYF
TRBJ1-6,.,TRBV20-1,many,15,TGCAGTGCTAGAGATCAGGGCGCCTATAATTCACCCCTCCACTTT,CSARDQGAYNSPLHF
TRBJ2-1,.,TRBV12-3/TRBV12-4,many,17,TGTGCCAGCAGTTTAGACCAGGGGGGTATCACCTACAATGAGCAGTTCTTC,CASSLDQGGITYNEQFF
TRBJ2-4,.,TRBV7-9,.,13,TGTGCCAGCAGCTGGCCTGACGTAGACATTCAGTACTTC,CASSWPDVDIQYF
TRBJ2-1,TRBD2,TRBV24-1,few,16,TGTGCCACCAGTGAGGGGGGACTAGCGGGAACCTATGAGCAGTTCTTC,CATSEGGLAGTYEQFF
TRBJ1-2,TRBD1,TRBV5-1,.,17,TGCGCCAGCAGCTTCGGGACAGGATACCCCTCTAACTATGGCTACACCTTC,CASSFGTGYPSNYGYTF
TRBJ1-1,.,TRBV7-2,.,15,TGTGCCAGCAGCTCAACCTCAGGGGTCGGCACTGAAGCTTTCTTT,CASSSTSGVGTEAFF
TRBJ1-6,TRBD1,TRBV5-4,.,15,TGTGCCAGCAGCTTGATCGAGGACAGGGTTTCACCCCTCCACTTT,CASSLIEDRVSPLHF
TRBJ2-3,TRBD2,TRBV5-1,.,17,TGCGCCAGCAGTGTCCTCCCACAGCGGGGGGGCCTAGATACGCAGTATTTT,CASSVLPQRGGLDTQYF
TRBJ1-5,TRBD1,TRBV6-1,few,17,TGTGCCAGCAGTGGCCGGGACAGGGGGGGTAGCAATCAGCCCCAGCATTTT,CASSGRDRGGSNQPQHF
TRBJ2-1,TRBD1,TRBV7-9,.,16,TGTGCCAGCAGCTTAGATCCGACAGGGTCATACAATGAGCAGTTCTTC,CASSLDPTGSYNEQFF
TRBJ2-5,.,TRBV3-1,few,16,TGTGCCAGCAGCTACGCGGGACAGAAAGTTCAAGAGACCCAGTACTTC,CASSYAGQKVQETQYF
TRBJ2-2,.,TRBV20-1,.,20,TGCAGTGCTAGAGATTATGGGAACCGGCGGACCTCCCCACGCACCGGGGAGCTGTTTTTT,CSARDYGNRRTSPRTGELFF
TRBJ2-3,.,TRBV2,many,15,TGTGCCAGCAGTGACGAAGGGACCTACACAGATACGCAGTATTTT,CASSDEGTYTDTQYF
TRBJ2-3,TRBD2,TRBV6-1,many,17,TGTGCCAGCAGCAAATTCGGGGGGAGTAGGGGCACAGATACGCAGTATTTT,CASSKFGGSRGTDTQYF
TRBJ2-7,.,TRBV5-1,many,13,TGCGCCAGCAGCTTGTCACCAGGGATTGAGCAGTACTTC,CASSLSPGIEQYF
TRBJ1-1,TRBD1,TRBV5-1,.,17,TGCGCCAGCAGCATGCCGGGACAGGGCTTGGTGAACACTGAAGCTTTCTTT,CASSMPGQGLVNTEAFF
TRBJ2-6,.,TRBV5-1,few,16,TGCGCCAGCAGCCGGGACGGGATCTCTGGGGCCAACGTCCTGACTTTC,CASSRDGISGANVLTF
TRBJ1-6,TRBD1,TRBV5-1,.,16,TGCGCCAGCAGCTTGGGTTCGGGACAGAATAATTCACCCCTCCACTTT,CASSLGSGQNNSPLHF
TRBJ2-1,.,TRBV5-6,.,14,TGTGCCAGCCGCAGTAGGGGACTTCACAATGAGCAGTTCTTC,CASRSRGLHNEQFF
TRBJ1-3,.,TRBV6-2/TRBV6-3,many,15,TGTGCCAGCAGTTTACGGTTCAACTCTGGAAACACCATATATTTT,CASSLRFNSGNTIYF
TRBJ2-7,TRBD2,TRBV7-9,.,16,TGTGCCAGCAGTCCCTCGGGCGGGAGAGCCACCTACGAGCAGTACTTC,CASSPSGGRATYEQYF
TRBJ2-6,.,TRBV10-2,.,17,TGCGCCACTAAAGGCAGGGTCCTTGGCCCTGGGGCCAACGTCCTGACTTTC,CATKGRVLGPGANVLTF
TRBJ2-7,TRBD1,TRBV29-1,.,13,TGCAGCGTAGACGGGACAGGAACCTACGAGCAGTACTTC,CSVDGTGTYEQYF
TRBJ1-5,.,TRBV10-2,.,16,TGCGCCAGCAGTGTAATAGGGGACCAAAGCAATCAGCCCCAGCATTTT,CASSVIGDQSNQPQHF
TRBJ2-1,.,TRBV15,many,15,TGTGCCACCAGCAGAGCCGGGAGCTCCTACAATGAGCAGTTCTTC,CATSRAGSSYNEQFF
TRBJ2-2,TRBD1,TRBV18,few,17,TGTGCCAGCTCACTACTCACAGGGGTCGAGAACACCGGGGAGCTGTTTTTT,CASSLLTGVENTGELFF
TRBJ1-1,.,TRBV12-3/TRBV12-4,few,12,TGTGCCAGCAGACGGGTGGACACTGAAGCTTTCTTT,CASRRVDTEAFF
TRBJ1-2,TRBD1,TRBV5-1,.,14,TGCGCCAGCAGCTTGGAGACAGGGATGGATGGCTACACCTTC,CASSLETGMDGYTF
TRBJ1-1,.,TRBV12-3/TRBV12-4,.,15,TGTGCCAGCAGTCCAAGACAGGTGGTGAACACTGAAGCTTTCTTT,CASSPRQVVNTEAFF
TRBJ2-7,.,TRBV10-3,few,16,TGTGCCATCAGTGAGTCAAGTGGGAACAGTCGCGACGAGCAGTACTTC,CAISESSGNSRDEQYF
TRBJ1-2,.,TRBV15,.,12,TGTGCCACCAGTGGCCAAAACTATGGCTACACCTTC,CATSGQNYGYTF